The 21 T cell receptor beta chains presented below share a single source sample, sequenced in a study of cytomegalovirus exposure and HLA in healthy donors. Amplification used 60 Vbeta primers and 13 Jbeta primers. Repertoires were generated with immunoSEQ multiplex PCR, while TCRdb's copy carries only in-frame clones and drops some. This table holds a few hundred thousand clones, 80% found once. Material for sequencing was PBMCs. Receptor source: a girl aged 2-15 years in good health and CMV-seronegative.

This rearrangement joins TRBV2 to TRBJ2-7; D is undetermined. V was pared by 6 bases and J by 9 bases, with 9 bases between. Looked up from germline, CDR1 is SNHLY and CDR2 is FYNNEI. This CDR3 region has 10 residues. In DNA form, the CDR3 reads TGTGCCAGCAGGGGCCACGGGCAGTACTTC. Translating it yields CASRGHGQYF. Full variable domain (rest looked up from reference TRBV2 and TRBJ2-7): EPEVTQTPSHQVTQMGQEVILRCVPISNHLYFYWYRQILGQKVEFLVSFYNNEISEKSEIFDDQFSVERPDGSNFTLKIRSTKLEDSAMYFCASRGHGQYFGPGTRLTVT.

The gene calls are TRBV6-5 and TRBJ2-7; D is possibly TRBD1 (6 bases). Deletions cut 7 bases from V and 2 bases from J, with 9 bases between. From germline, CDR1 is MNHEY and CDR2 SVGAGI. The CDR3 totals 12 residues. CDR3 in DNA: TGTGCCAGCAAGACAGGAACCTACGAGCAGTACTTC. Amino acid sequence: CASKTGTYEQYF.

V usage is TRBV28 and J usage is TRBJ1-2; D uncertain. Trimming shortened V by 5 bases and J by 2 bases, and 9 bases separated the two germline ends. Germline CDR1 MDHEN, CDR2 SYDVKM. This CDR3 is 13 amino acids long. In nucleotides, the CDR3 is TGTGCCAGCAGTCCCCCGGGAAACTATGGCTACACCTTC. Its translation is CASSPPGNYGYTF.

The chain couples TRBV14 to TRBJ2-2; no firm D call. Germline V gene data show CDR1 as SGHDN and CDR2 as FVKESK. V gave up 0 bases and J gave up 7 bases, with 15 bases separating them. This CDR3 contains 16 residues. Written as DNA, the CDR3 is TGTGCCAGCAGCCAAGATGGTAGCTCGAAGTTCGGGGAGCTGTTTTTT. The encoded protein is CASSQDGSSKFGELFF.

The chain carries TRBV28 and TRBJ1-2; 9 bases agree with TRBD1. Germline loops: CDR1 MDHEN, CDR2 SYDVKM. CDR3 size: 16 residues. The V segment lost 4 bases and the J segment 6 bases; nucleotides outside the gene matches: 12. The DNA for the CDR3 is TGTGCCAGCAGTTCTGAACCCGGGACAGGGAACCATGGCTACACCTTC. It translates to CASSSEPGTGNHGYTF.

V is TRBV27 and J is TRBJ2-1, with TRBD2 identical over 12 bases. V dropped 2 bases and J dropped 7; count of bases not matched to a gene: 6. CDR3 length: 16 residues. From germline, CDR1 is MNHEY and CDR2 SMNVEV (reference sequence). The CDR3 loop reads CASSLSLAGGSNEQFF. CDR3 DNA sequence: TGTGCCAGCAGTTTAAGTCTAGCGGGGGGGTCTAATGAGCAGTTCTTC.

The chain combines TRBV30 with TRBJ1-6, with D possibly matching TRBD1 (5 bases). CDR3 length: 14 residues. V was clipped by 2 bases and J by 7 bases, with 12 bases between them. The germline V gene has CDR1 GTSNPN and CDR2 SVGIG (reference sequence). This CDR3 reads CAWSSLQGNSPLHF. The CDR3 nucleotides read TGTGCCTGGAGTTCGTTGCAGGGAAATTCACCCCTCCACTTT.

J is TRBJ1-1 and V is TRBV13, with TRBD1 identical over 9 bases. Losses at the gene ends were 0 bases for V and 8 bases for J; bases not matched to a gene: 4. This CDR3 region has 14 residues. Germline-derived CDR1 and CDR2 are PRHDT and FYEKMQ (reference sequence). CDR3: CASSLGDRGYEAFF. The DNA for the CDR3 is TGTGCCAGCAGCTTAGGTGACAGGGGGTACGAAGCTTTCTTT.

The chain uses TRBV5-1 and TRBJ2-3; D is possibly TRBD2 (6 bases). The germline V gene has CDR1 SGHRS and CDR2 YFSETQ. This CDR3 contains 15 residues. The germline V and J ends were trimmed by 2 bases and 6 bases, with 16 bases remaining between them. CDR3 amino acids: CASSLGTRLGDTQYF. DNA of the CDR3: TGCGCCAGCAGCTTAGGGACTCGCCTCGGGGATACGCAGTATTTT.

This chain links TRBV11-2 with TRBJ2-7; perhaps TRBD1 as D (6 bases). V shed 5 bases and J shed 4 bases, with 21 bases lying between them. Germline-derived CDR1 and CDR2 are SGHAT and FQNNGV. The CDR3 is made up of 16 amino acids. This CDR3 is CASSSMGWQGLYEQYF. For the CDR3, the DNA is TGTGCCAGCAGCAGTATGGGCTGGCAGGGGCTGTACGAGCAGTACTTC.

The rearrangement joins TRBV6-1 to TRBJ1-6, with 9 bases fitting TRBD1. In germline, CDR1 is MNHNS, CDR2 SASEGT. The V segment lost 10 bases and the J segment 8 bases; nucleotides outside the gene matches: 12. This CDR3 region has 15 residues. The CDR3 nucleotides read TGTGCCATCGTGACAGGGGGAGACACGGATTCACCCCTCCACTTT. It specifies CAIVTGGDTDSPLHF.

The J gene is TRBJ2-1, the V gene TRBV4-1; a weak D match, TRBD1 (5 bases). The CDR3 loop spans 16 amino acids. CDR1 and CDR2 (germline): MGHRA, YSYEKL. V dropped 0 bases and J dropped 7 bases, with 16 bases sitting between them. The CDR3 is CASSQESKGSANEQFF. CDR3 nucleotide sequence: TGCGCCAGCAGCCAAGAAAGTAAGGGGTCCGCGAATGAGCAGTTCTTC.

The chain joins TRBV27 to TRBJ1-3, with TRBD1 matching 7 bases. J was trimmed by 3 bases and V by 4 bases; bases with no gene match: 9. Germline V gene lookup returns CDR1 MNHEY and CDR2 SMNVEV (reference sequence). The CDR3 sequence is 16 residues long. The CDR3 DNA follows: TGTGCCAGCAGTTCTCAACGACAGGGAGTTGGAAACACCATATATTTT. Its protein product is CASSSQRQGVGNTIYF.

This clone has a single count. The rearrangement uses TRBV4-2 and TRBJ2-7; 13 nucleotides line up with TRBD2. V shed 8 bases, J shed 5 bases, and the junction held 18 bases outside the gene matches. The CDR3 contains 18 residues. Germline CDR1 and CDR2: LGHNA and YNFKEQ. CDR3 protein: CASGLNGGLAGVTDEQYF. The CDR3 region has the DNA TGTGCCAGCGGACTTAACGGCGGACTAGCGGGAGTTACGGACGAGCAGTACTTC.

The DNA of the CDR3 is TGTGCCAGCAGCTTAGGAAGAGGAATGTTCACTAGGCAAGACGAGCAGTACTTC. It specifies CASSLGRGMFTRQDEQYF. J is TRBJ2-5 and V is TRBV11-2, with D possibly TRBD2 on 5 matching bases. Judging by the DNA end, TRBJ2-7 fits better; the J call may be wrong. CDR1 SGHAT and CDR2 FQNNGV come from the germline V gene. The CDR3 loop spans 18 amino acids.

The chain recombines TRBV29-1 with TRBJ2-7, with D tentatively TRBD1 (6 bases). This CDR3 is 13 amino acids long. V was trimmed by 2 bases and J by 3 bases, leaving 11 bases between them. CDR1 SQVTM and CDR2 ANQGSEA come from the germline V gene. The CDR3: CSVESGANYEQYF. CDR3 nucleotide sequence: TGCAGCGTTGAATCAGGGGCGAACTACGAGCAGTACTTC.

The rearrangement links TRBV9 to TRBJ2-3; D not certain. The V and J ends lost 4 bases and 0 bases respectively, with 15 bases between them. The CDR3 is 16 amino acids. Looked up from germline, CDR1 is SGDLS and CDR2 is YYNGEE. In DNA, the CDR3 is TGTGCCAGCAGCCTGTCAGCGAAAACAAGCACAGATACGCAGTATTTT. Residues: CASSLSAKTSTDTQYF.

The J gene is TRBJ1-2, the V gene TRBV6-5; D is uncertain. Trimming stripped 4 bases from V and 4 bases from J, with 16 bases between. Germline loops: CDR1 MNHEY, CDR2 SVGAGI. The CDR3 is 15 residues long. The CDR3 region has the DNA TGTGCCAGCAGTTCCCGGCCCGGGGATGCCTATGGCTACACCTTC. Its protein product is CASSSRPGDAYGYTF.

The V and J genes are TRBV7-9 and TRBJ1-1; 9 positions match TRBD1. CDR1 and CDR2 (germline): SEHNR, FQNEAQ (reference sequence). The CDR3 sequence is 14 residues long. The V segment lost 4 bases and the J segment 1 base; nucleotides outside the gene matches: 1. The CDR3, as DNA: TGTGCCAGCAGCTGGACAGGGGCGAACACTGAAGCTTTCTTT. It is translated as CASSWTGANTEAFF. The full variable domain, rest sourced from reference TRBV7-9 and TRBJ1-1, is DTGVSQNPRHKITKRGQNVTFRCDPISEHNRLYWYRQTLGQGPEFLTYFQNEAQLEKSRLLSDRFSAERPKGSFSTLEIQRTEQGDSAMYLCASSWTGANTEAFFGQGTRLTVV.

This clone was recorded only once. The rearrangement joins TRBV29-1 to TRBJ1-4; D perhaps matches TRBD1 (5 bases). V was clipped by 7 bases and J by 8 bases, with 23 bases between them. Germline V gives CDR1 SQVTM, CDR2 ANQGSEA. This CDR3 has 15 residues. CDR3 DNA sequence: TGCAGCGCAGAGCCCGCGGGCCAGGGAGGAGAAAAACTGTTTTTT. This sequence encodes CSAEPAGQGGEKLFF.

This clone was observed once. V and J are TRBV5-4 and TRBJ2-7; D call uncertain. V gave up 2 bases and J gave up 5 bases, with 11 bases separating them. Germline V CDR1 and CDR2: SGHNT, YYREEE (reference sequence). There are 13 residues in the CDR3. CDR3 in DNA: TGTGCCAGCAGCTTAATTTCAGGTGACGAGCAGTACTTC. Protein sequence: CASSLISGDEQYF.